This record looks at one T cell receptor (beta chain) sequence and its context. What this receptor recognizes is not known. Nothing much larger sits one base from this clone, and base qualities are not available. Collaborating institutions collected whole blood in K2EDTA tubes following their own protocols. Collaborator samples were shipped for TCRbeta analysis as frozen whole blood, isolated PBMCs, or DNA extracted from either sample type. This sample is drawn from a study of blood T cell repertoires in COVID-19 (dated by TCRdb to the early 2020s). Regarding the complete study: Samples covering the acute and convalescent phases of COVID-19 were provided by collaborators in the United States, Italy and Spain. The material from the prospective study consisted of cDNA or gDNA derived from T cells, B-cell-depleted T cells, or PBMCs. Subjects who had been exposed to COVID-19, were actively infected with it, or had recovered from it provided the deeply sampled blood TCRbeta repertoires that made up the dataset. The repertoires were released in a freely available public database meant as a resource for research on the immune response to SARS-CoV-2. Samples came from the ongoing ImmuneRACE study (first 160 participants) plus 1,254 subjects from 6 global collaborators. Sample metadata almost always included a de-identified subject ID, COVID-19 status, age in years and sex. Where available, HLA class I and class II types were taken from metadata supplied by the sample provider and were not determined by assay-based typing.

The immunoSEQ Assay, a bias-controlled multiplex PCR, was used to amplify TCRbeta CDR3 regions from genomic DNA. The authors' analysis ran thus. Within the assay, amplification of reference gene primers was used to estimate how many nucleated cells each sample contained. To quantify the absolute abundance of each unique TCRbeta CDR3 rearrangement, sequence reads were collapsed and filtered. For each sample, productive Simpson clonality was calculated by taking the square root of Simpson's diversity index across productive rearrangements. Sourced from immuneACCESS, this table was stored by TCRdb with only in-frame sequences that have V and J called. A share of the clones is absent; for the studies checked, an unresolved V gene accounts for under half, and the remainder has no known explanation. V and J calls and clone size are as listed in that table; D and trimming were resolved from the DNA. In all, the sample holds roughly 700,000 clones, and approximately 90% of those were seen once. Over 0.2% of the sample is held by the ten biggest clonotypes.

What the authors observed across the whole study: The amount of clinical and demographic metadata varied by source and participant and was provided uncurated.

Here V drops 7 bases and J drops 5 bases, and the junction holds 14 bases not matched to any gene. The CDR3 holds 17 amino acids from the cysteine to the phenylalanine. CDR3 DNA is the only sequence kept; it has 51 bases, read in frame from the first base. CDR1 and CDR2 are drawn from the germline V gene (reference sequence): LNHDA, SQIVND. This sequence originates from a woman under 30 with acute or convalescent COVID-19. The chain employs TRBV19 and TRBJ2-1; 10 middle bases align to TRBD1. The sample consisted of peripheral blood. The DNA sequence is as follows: TGTGCCAGTAAACCGGGACAGGGGTCTTCCCTAAACAATGAGCAGTTCTTC. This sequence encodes CASKPGQGSSLNNEQFF.